The rows below give T cell receptor beta chains drawn from one sample of a study of cytomegalovirus exposure and HLA in healthy donors. Libraries were prepared by immunoSEQ multiplex PCR; TCRdb keeps only in-frame clonotypes and omits some of them. Of 150,000 to 200,000 clones in the sample, 77% are singletons; the top ten hold 3.7%. Sequencing used PBMCs. Receptors originate from a woman aged 55-69 years in good health and CMV-seropositive. Both conserved end residues are part of each CDR3. A D gene is named only where the DNA matches it firmly. For some rows the clone size is stated as once, few or many, or as a class when expanded; others skip it.

size	V	J	D	DNA	CDR3
few	TRBV5-1	TRBJ2-3	NA	TGCGCCAGCAGCGCGGGACGGAGAGTCATAACTCCGTTCACAGATACGCAGTATTTT	CASSAGRRVITPFTDTQYF
NA	TRBV11-3	TRBJ2-3	NA	TGTGCCAGCAGCTTAGAAGTCGGGAGCACAGATACGCAGTATTTT	CASSLEVGSTDTQYF
NA	TRBV28	TRBJ2-7	TRBD1	TGTGCCAGCAGTTTGTCTGACAGGGGCTACGAGCAGTACTTC	CASSLSDRGYEQYF
NA	TRBV30	TRBJ2-2	TRBD1	TGTGCCTGGAGTCGACAGGGAACCGGGGAGCTGTTTTTT	CAWSRQGTGELFF
few	TRBV15	TRBJ2-7	TRBD1	TGTGCCACCAGCAGCCGGGACAGGCCCTACGAGCAGTACTTC	CATSSRDRPYEQYF
NA	TRBV5-6	TRBJ1-5	TRBD1	TGTGCCAGCAGCCAGCGGACAGGGAATGGCAATCAGCCCCAGCATTTT	CASSQRTGNGNQPQHF
NA	TRBV7-3	TRBJ2-6	NA	TGTGCCAGCAGCCCTCAGATGTCAGGGGCCAACGTCCTGACTTTC	CASSPQMSGANVLTF
NA	TRBV6-5	TRBJ1-2	TRBD1	TGTGCCAGCAGTGGAAAAGGACAGGGCCACTATGGCTACACCTTC	CASSGKGQGHYGYTF
once	TRBV29-1	TRBJ2-7	NA	TGCAGCGTTGAGAGGAGGCCCTACGAGCAGTACTTC	CSVERRPYEQYF
NA	TRBV9	TRBJ2-7	NA	TGTGCCAGCAGCGTCGGCCCCACAGGCTCCTACGAGCAGTACTTC	CASSVGPTGSYEQYF
few	TRBV6-6	TRBJ2-1	TRBD1	TGTGCCAGCAGGCATACCGGGACAGGGGGTGAAAATGAGCAGTTCTTC	CASRHTGTGGENEQFF
once	TRBV7-8	TRBJ2-7	NA	TGTGCCAGCAGCCCGTCCCGGGACATACTCTCCTACGAGCAGTACTTC	CASSPSRDILSYEQYF
NA	TRBV4-1	TRBJ1-1	TRBD1	TGCGCCAGCAGCCAAGATGTGGGGGTATGGACAGGGGCCATATCAATCCAAGCTTTCTTT	CASSQDVGVWTGAISIQAFF
few	TRBV14	TRBJ2-7	NA	TGTGCCAGCAGCCAAGATTCCCTCTACGAGCAGTACTTC	CASSQDSLYEQYF
once	TRBV5-1	TRBJ1-2	TRBD1	TGCGCCAGCAGCTCCGGGACAGACGGCTACACCTTC	CASSSGTDGYTF
NA	TRBV6-6	TRBJ2-3	NA	TGTGCCAGCAGTTACTCCAGGGACACTGTTGTGGATACGCAGTATTTT	CASSYSRDTVVDTQYF
NA	TRBV7-2	TRBJ1-6	NA	TGTGCCACCGGGCAGGGAAATTCACCCCTCCACTTT	CATGQGNSPLHF
NA	TRBV9	TRBJ1-2	NA	TGTGCCAGCAGCCCGGATGGACAGCCCTATAACTATGGCTACACCTTC	CASSPDGQPYNYGYTF
NA	TRBV14	TRBJ2-2	TRBD1	TGTGCCAGCAGCCCCCTCCCGGGACAGGGGGCTGGGGCGGGCACCGGGGAGCTGTTTTTT	CASSPLPGQGAGAGTGELFF
NA	TRBV9	TRBJ2-3	NA	TGTGCCAGCAGCGTCGCAGGGGTGGTCACAGATACGCAGTATTTT	CASSVAGVVTDTQYF
NA	TRBV29-1	TRBJ1-4	NA	TGCAGCGCAGGGAAAGGGGCAACTAATGAAAAACTGTTTTTT	CSAGKGATNEKLFF
NA	TRBV7-8	TRBJ2-2	TRBD2	TGTGCCAGCAGCTCAAGGGCTAGCGGGAGTGGGGGGAGAACCGGGGAGCTGTTTTTT	CASSSRASGSGGRTGELFF
NA	TRBV23-1	TRBJ2-7	NA	TGCGCCAGCAGAGAACCGGGGAGAGGGGGCTACGAGCAGTACTTC	CASREPGRGGYEQYF
NA	TRBV18	TRBJ1-3	NA	TGTGCCAGCTCACCCCAGGAGGGAGACTCTGGAAACACCATATATTTT	CASSPQEGDSGNTIYF
NA	TRBV6-1	TRBJ1-5	TRBD1	TGTGCCAGCAGTGGCCTCCGACAGGGTGAGCAGCCCCAGCATTTT	CASSGLRQGEQPQHF
NA	TRBV7-2	TRBJ2-6	TRBD2	TGTGCCAGCAGCAAAGGGGAGGGTGGGGCCAACGTCCTGACTTTC	CASSKGEGGANVLTF
few	TRBV4-3	TRBJ1-1	NA	TGCGCCAGCAGCCGGTTCGGCGGGGCTTCCACTGAAGCTTTCTTT	CASSRFGGASTEAFF
NA	TRBV7-8	TRBJ1-6	TRBD1	TGTGCCAGCAGCTTAGGGGTGGCAGGGGGCAATTCACCCCTCCACTTT	CASSLGVAGGNSPLHF
NA	TRBV6-1	TRBJ2-1	NA	TGTGCCAGCTGCCCAGTAGGGGGCTCCTACAATGAGCAGTTCTTC	CASCPVGGSYNEQFF
NA	TRBV20-1	TRBJ2-7	NA	TGCAGTGCAGCGCGCTCCTACGAGCAGTACTTC	CSAARSYEQYF
NA	TRBV18	TRBJ2-2	NA	TGTGCCAGCTCACCAAAAGGGGACACCGGGGAGCTGTTTTTT	CASSPKGDTGELFF
few	TRBV10-3	TRBJ2-6	TRBD1	TGTGCCACCCGGGACAGCGTTTTCAATCGGGCCAACGTCCTGACTTTC	CATRDSVFNRANVLTF
NA	TRBV29-1	TRBJ2-1	TRBD2	TGCAGCGTTGAAGCCGGGCCTAGCGGGGCCAATGAGCAGTTCTTC	CSVEAGPSGANEQFF
NA	TRBV27	TRBJ2-7	TRBD2	TGTGCCAGCAGTTTCCTCAAGACTAGCGGGGATCGTACGAAGCAGTACTTC	CASSFLKTSGDRTKQYF
few	TRBV7-9	TRBJ2-1	TRBD2	TGTGCCAGCAGCTGGGACGGGGTCGGGGGGGCCAAGAATGAGCAGTTCTTC	CASSWDGVGGAKNEQFF
once	TRBV7-2	TRBJ1-5	TRBD1	TGTGCCAGCAGCGACCGGGACAGGGGGCCTCCTGCGGCCCAGCATTTT	CASSDRDRGPPAAQHF
NA	TRBV9	TRBJ1-6	TRBD1	TGTGCCAGCCTGGACCGGGACAGTAATTCACCCCTCCACTTT	CASLDRDSNSPLHF
NA	TRBV9	TRBJ2-1	NA	TGTGCCAGCAGCCCAACCTCTCCCGGGACTCTGAATGAGCAGTTCTTC	CASSPTSPGTLNEQFF